Shown below are 3 T cell receptor beta chains from a single sample sequenced in a study of T cell responses to AZD1222 COVID-19 vaccine. Repertoires were generated with immunoSEQ multiplex PCR, while TCRdb's copy carries only in-frame clones and drops some. The data hold around 100,000 clones, with approximately 89% observed a single time. Here the sequenced sample was peripheral blood, taken on day 0 of MenACWY control vaccination. The receptors shown here come from an adult in good health.

The V and J genes are TRBV28 and TRBJ2-1, with no clear D. Trimming took 8 bases from V and 5 from J, leaving 16 bases between them. The CDR3 extends over 14 amino acids. CDR1 and CDR2 from the germline V gene are MDHEN and SYDVKM. This CDR3 reads CASGPPRRHNEQFF. DNA for the CDR3: TGTGCCAGCGGACCACCCCGCCGGCACAATGAGCAGTTCTTC.

The chain links TRBV11-3 to TRBJ1-1, with TRBD1 as a possible D gene (5 bases). The V gene lost 5 bases and the J gene lost 3 bases, with 13 bases spanning the gap. The CDR3 runs 14 residues. From germline, CDR1 is SGHNT and CDR2 YENEEA. The DNA of the CDR3 is TGTGCCAGCAGCCGGGGAGGGGATCACACTGAAGCTTTCTTT. Protein product: CASSRGGDHTEAFF.

The CDR3 is CASSEVNRSWPQHF. The CDR3 DNA reads TGTGCCAGCAGTGAGGTGAACAGGTCTTGGCCCCAGCATTTT. The rearrangement links TRBV6-4 to TRBJ1-5, with a tentative D call TRBD1 (5 bases). Germline CDR1 reads MRHNA; CDR2 reads SNTAGT. V was shortened by 3 bases and J by 9 bases, with 15 bases between the two germline ends. CDR3 size: 14 residues.